This TCR beta chain is drawn from a study of blood T cell repertoires in COVID-19. For the study at large: T cells, B-cell-depleted T cells, or PBMCs provided the cDNA or gDNA that served as material.

CDR3 size: 13 residues. The V end lost 3 bases, the J end lost 3 bases, and 9 bases lay between the germline ends. Germline V lookup: CDR1 GTSNPN, CDR2 SVGIG (reference sequence). Original data processing: Cell counts per sample came from amplifying reference gene primers. The data were produced by immunoSEQ multiplex PCR, yet TCRdb's version contains in-frame clones alone and is incomplete. Clonal size and the V and J genes are those of that table, whereas D and trimming came from the DNA. Found here are a few hundred thousand clones, 80% to 85% of them singletons; the top ten hold approximately 4%.

This sequence joins TRBV30 and TRBJ1-5; D possibly corresponds to TRBD1 (5 bases). The receptor was derived from a man between 60 and 75 years old with acute or convalescent COVID-19. Sequencing was performed on peripheral blood. In DNA form, the CDR3 reads TGTGCCTGGAGCGGAGGGGTCAATCAGCCCCAGCATTTT. This gives the protein CAWSGGVNQPQHF.